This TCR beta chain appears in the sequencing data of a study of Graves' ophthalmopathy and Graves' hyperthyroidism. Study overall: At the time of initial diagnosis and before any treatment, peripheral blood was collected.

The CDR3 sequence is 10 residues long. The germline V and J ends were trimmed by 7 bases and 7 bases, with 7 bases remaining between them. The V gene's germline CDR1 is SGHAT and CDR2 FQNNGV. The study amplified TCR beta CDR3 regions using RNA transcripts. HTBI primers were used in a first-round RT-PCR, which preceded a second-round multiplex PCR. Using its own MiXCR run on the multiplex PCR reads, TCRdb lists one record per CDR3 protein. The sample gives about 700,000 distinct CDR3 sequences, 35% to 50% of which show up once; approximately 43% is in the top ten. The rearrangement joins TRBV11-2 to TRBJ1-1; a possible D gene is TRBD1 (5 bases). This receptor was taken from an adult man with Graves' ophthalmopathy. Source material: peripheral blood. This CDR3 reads CASNRLEAFF. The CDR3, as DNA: TGTGCCAGCAACAGGCTTGAAGCTTTCTTT.